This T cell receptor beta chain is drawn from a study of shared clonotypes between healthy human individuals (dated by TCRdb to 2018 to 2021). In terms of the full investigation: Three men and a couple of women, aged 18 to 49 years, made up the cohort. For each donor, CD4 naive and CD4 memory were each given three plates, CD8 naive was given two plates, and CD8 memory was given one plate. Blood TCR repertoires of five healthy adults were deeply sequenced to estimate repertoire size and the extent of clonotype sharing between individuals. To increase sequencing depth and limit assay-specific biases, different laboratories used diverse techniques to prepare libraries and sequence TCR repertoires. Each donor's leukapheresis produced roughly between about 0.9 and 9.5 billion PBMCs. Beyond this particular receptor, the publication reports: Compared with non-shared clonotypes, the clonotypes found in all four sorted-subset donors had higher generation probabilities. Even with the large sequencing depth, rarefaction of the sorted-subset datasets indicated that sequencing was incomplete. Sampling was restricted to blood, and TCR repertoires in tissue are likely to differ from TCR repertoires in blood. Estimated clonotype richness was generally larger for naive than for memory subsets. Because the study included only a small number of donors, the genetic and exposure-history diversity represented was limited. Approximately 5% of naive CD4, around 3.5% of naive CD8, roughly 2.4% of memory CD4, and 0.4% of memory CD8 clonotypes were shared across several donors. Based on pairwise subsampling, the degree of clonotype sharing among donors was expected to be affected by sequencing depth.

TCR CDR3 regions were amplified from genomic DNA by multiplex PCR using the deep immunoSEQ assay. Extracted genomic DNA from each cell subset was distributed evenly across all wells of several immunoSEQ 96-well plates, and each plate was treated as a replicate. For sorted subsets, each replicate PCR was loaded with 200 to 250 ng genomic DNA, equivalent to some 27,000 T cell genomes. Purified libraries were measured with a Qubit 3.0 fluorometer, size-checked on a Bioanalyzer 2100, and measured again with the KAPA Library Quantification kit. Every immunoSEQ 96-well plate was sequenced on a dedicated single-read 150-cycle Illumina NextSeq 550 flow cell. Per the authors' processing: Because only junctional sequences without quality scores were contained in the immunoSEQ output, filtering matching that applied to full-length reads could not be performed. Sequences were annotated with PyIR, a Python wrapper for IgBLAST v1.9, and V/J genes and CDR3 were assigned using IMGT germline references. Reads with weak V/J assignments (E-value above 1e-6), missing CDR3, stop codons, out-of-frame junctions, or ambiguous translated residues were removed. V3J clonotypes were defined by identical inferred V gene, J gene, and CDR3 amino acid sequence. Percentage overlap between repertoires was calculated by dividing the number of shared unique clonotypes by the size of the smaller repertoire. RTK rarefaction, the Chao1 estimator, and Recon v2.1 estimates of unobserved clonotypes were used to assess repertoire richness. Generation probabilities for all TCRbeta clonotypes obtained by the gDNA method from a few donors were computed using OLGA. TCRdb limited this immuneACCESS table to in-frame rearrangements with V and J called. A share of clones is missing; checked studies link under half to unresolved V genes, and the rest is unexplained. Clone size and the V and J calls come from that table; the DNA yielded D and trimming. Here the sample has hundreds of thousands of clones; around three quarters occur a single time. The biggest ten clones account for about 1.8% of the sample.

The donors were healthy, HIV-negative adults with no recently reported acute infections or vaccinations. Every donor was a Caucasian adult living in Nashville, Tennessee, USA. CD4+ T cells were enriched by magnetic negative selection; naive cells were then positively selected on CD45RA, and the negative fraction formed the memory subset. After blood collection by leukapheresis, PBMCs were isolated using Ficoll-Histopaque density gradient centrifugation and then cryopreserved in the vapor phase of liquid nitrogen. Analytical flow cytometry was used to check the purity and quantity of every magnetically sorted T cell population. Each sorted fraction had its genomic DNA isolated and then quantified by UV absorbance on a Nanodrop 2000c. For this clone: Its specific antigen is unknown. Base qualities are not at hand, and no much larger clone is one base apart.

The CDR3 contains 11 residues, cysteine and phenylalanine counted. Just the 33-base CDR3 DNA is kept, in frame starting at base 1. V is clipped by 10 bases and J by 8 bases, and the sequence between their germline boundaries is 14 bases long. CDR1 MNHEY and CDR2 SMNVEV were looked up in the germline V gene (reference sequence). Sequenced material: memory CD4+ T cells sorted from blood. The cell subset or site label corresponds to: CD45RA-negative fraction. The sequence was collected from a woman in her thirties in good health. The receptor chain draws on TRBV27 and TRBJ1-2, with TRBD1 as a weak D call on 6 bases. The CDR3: CATMEGGGYTF. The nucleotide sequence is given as TGTGCCACCATGGAAGGGGGGGGCTACACCTTC.